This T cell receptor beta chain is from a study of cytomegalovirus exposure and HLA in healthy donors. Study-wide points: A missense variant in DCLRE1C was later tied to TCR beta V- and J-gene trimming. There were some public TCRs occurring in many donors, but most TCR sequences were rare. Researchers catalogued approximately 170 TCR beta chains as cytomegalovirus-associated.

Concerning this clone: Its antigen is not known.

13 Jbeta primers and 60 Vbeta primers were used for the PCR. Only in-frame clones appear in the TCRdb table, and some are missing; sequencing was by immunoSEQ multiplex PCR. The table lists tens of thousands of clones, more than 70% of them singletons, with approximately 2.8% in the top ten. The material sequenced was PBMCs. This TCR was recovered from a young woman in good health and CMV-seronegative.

Here the CDR3 reads CASSLEAETTYEQYF. The CDR3 DNA reads TGTGCCAGCAGTTTAGAAGCTGAAACCACCTACGAGCAGTACTTC. The chain couples TRBV28 to TRBJ2-7, with D unclear. Trimming took off 2 bases at V and 2 bases at J, with 13 bases between the two ends. Germline CDR1 reads MDHEN; CDR2 reads SYDVKM. The CDR3 covers 15 residues.